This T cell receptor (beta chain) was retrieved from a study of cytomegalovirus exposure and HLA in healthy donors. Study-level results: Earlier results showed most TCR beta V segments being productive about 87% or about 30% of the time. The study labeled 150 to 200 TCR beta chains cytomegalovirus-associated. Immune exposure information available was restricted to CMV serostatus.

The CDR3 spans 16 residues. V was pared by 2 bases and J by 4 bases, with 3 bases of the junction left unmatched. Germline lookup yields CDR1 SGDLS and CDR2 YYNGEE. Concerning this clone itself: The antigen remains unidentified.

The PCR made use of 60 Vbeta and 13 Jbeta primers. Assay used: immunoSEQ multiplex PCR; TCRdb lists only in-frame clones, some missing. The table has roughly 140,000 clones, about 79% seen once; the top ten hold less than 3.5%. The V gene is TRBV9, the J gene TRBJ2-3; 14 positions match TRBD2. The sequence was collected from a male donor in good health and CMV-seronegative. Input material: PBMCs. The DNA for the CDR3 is TGTGCCAGCAGCGTGGGGGGACTAGCGGGAGCAGATACGCAGTATTTT. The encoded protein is CASSVGGLAGADTQYF.